This TCR beta chain was sequenced in a study of cytotoxic CD8 clonotypes in ibrutinib-treated CLL. On the study more broadly: Response samples were taken after a median of approximately 11 months on treatment, range 6 to 36. Productive templates averaged approximately 250,000 per sample, and productive rearrangements 85,000 to 100,000.

Turning to this clone: Its antigen remains unidentified.

Clones were sequenced by immunoSEQ multiplex PCR, and TCRdb holds only the in-frame ones, with some missing. The table includes about 72,000 clones, about two thirds detected once. Per germline, CDR1 LNHDA and CDR2 SQIVND (reference sequence). The germline V and J ends were trimmed by 5 bases and 4 bases, with 15 bases remaining between them. This CDR3 contains 15 residues. Study-level points and caveats: Relative to age-matched healthy donors, clonality at baseline was higher, and it tracked circulating CD8+ T-cell counts. Treatment left the uncommon public clonotypes either contracted or stable in frequency.

Material: PBMCs, obtained after 12 months of ibrutinib treatment. The V and J genes are TRBV19 and TRBJ1-5, with D maybe TRBD1 (5 bases). The TCR comes from a human donor with chronic lymphocytic leukemia. CDR3 sequence (DNA): TGTGCCAGTAGTGAGGGGCAGGTACCAAATCAGCCCCAGCATTTT. As protein: CASSEGQVPNQPQHF.